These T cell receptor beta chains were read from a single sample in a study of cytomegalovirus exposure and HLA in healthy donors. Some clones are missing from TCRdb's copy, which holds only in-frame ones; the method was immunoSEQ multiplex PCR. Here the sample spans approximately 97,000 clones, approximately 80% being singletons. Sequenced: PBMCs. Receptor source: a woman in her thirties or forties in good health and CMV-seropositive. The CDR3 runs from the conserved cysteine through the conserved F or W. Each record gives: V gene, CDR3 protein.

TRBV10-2	CASSETENTEAFF
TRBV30	CAWSVPAGGVNEQFF
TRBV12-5	CASGLGQGVNTEAFF
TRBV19	CASRPGLAGVLETQYF
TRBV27	CASSSTGPTYYGYTF
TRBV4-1	CASSQVPLAGVETQYF
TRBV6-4	CASRQTSGSLVTQYF
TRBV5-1	CASSLWDRAALVNTEAFF
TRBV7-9	CASSSAGVEKLFF
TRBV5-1	CASSALAGVPYGANVLTF
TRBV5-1	CASSHSGSNEQFF
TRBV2	CASRTGWSGELFF
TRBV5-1	CASTPGTGETDTQYF
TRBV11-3	CASSYPGYEQYF
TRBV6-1	CASTRPGAQETQYF
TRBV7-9	CSSSLALAGDNEQFF
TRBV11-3	CASSLFRGELFF
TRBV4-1	CASSLAGRGRPGHEQFF
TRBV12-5	CASGLVLGSGKGETQYF
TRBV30	CACNRAMNTEAFF
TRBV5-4	CASSLVESFHNEQFF
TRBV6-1	CASSDNEGSTDTQYF
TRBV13	CASSRMTDENTEAFF
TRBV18	CASSGDSVTYEQYF
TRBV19	CASSIDTVRRGYTF
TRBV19	CASSTRQADTQYF
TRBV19	CASSTSGRRDEQYF
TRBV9	CASSVEAQGAGGNEQFF
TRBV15	CATEQGYGYGYTF
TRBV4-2	CASRKYRNTGELFF
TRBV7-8	CASSYSGGYHNEQFF
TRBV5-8	CASSFPPHGQYF
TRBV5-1	CASSSTGADYNEQFF
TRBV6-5	CASSYGREGQHEQFF
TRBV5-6	CASSLASTQSYEQYF
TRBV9	CASSITPAGLNEQFF
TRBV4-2	CASSPRRTGDTEAFF
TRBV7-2	CASSLGGGRGFRQFF
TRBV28	CASRAGAYSNQPQHF
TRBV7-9	CASSGLAGAMYNEQFF
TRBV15	CATSNRGPGANVLTF
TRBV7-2	CASSLGTMYNEQFF
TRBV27	CASQTGTNSGANVLTF
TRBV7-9	CASSTHGGDTEAFF
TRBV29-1	CSVPHPIETSGTVDEQFF
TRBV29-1	CSVGLSSYNEQFF
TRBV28	CASRQQGRSGANVLTF
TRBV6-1	CASSTSGWANQPQHF
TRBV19	CASSPPGGPRSPLHF
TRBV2	CASSLETDYTEAFF